This entry lists 6 T cell receptor beta chains sequenced from one sample in a study of human T cells and chemical hapten exposure. Time point reported: patch test 1, 2 weeks after DPC sensitization. As to treatment: therapeutic diphenylcyclopropenone sensitization with weekly scalp DPC. TCRdb re-analysed the RACE reads in MiXCR, keeping a single row per CDR3 protein. The table shows fewer than 500,000 distinct CDR3 sequences, with more than 4.5% occurring only once. This material consisted of whole blood, taken in connection with sensitization to the hapten diphenylcyclopropenone (DPC). These receptors were taken from a woman aged 50 to 65 with alopecia areata. Some clones in this sample may be carry-over from other donors' samples.

The J gene is TRBJ2-4, the V gene TRBV11-2; the D gene is possibly TRBD1 (6 bases). This CDR3 spans 10 amino acids. Trimming removed 8 bases from V and 14 bases from J, with 13 bases in between. Germline V gene lookup returns CDR1 SGHAT and CDR2 FQNNGV. The CDR3 region has the DNA TGTGCCAGCGGCCCGGGACAAAAGTACTTC. Protein product: CASGPGQKYF.

Only a few counts were recorded for this clonotype. This rearrangement joins TRBV20-1 to TRBJ2-7, with 10 bases matching TRBD2. Trimming took 3 bases from V and 2 from J; bases not matched to a gene: 1. This CDR3 has 13 residues. The germline V gene has CDR1 DFQATT and CDR2 SNEGSKA (reference sequence). CDR3 nucleotide sequence: TGCAGTGCTAGCCTAGCGGGGGCCTACGAGCAGTACTTC. Protein product: CSASLAGAYEQYF.

This clonotype was observed many times. The rearrangement uses TRBV28 and TRBJ2-7; possibly TRBD1 or TRBD2 for D (5 bases each). V lost 7 bases and J lost 3, with 16 bases in between. The CDR3 length is 14 residues. CDR1 and CDR2 (germline): MDHEN, SYDVKM. For the CDR3, the DNA is TGTGCCAGCATTCCCACCGGGGACCTCTACGAGCAGTACTTC. This gives the protein CASIPTGDLYEQYF.

This clonotype was detected only a few times. This chain joins TRBV4-2 and TRBJ1-1; D is perhaps TRBD1 (5 bases). CDR1 is LGHNA, CDR2 YNFKEQ, per germline. CDR3 length equals 15 residues. Trimming pared 2 bases from V and 3 bases from J, leaving 13 bases between. CDR3 DNA sequence: TGTGCCAGCAGCCAAATCGCCGGGGGGGACACTGAAGCTTTCTTT. Translated, it gives CASSQIAGGDTEAFF.

This clonotype occurred a few times. CDR3 residues: CASSLGTGARQPQHF. For the CDR3, the DNA is TGTGCCAGCAGCTTAGGGACGGGGGCGCGTCAGCCCCAGCATTTT. The genes are TRBV7-2 and TRBJ1-5; D is possibly TRBD1 (6 bases). CDR3 length equals 15 residues. The germline gives CDR1 SGHTA, CDR2 FQGNSA. The V end was cut by 1 base, the J end by 6 bases, with 13 bases between. The variable domain in full, completed from reference TRBV7-2 and TRBJ1-5, reads GAGVSQSPSNKVTEKGKDVELRCDPISGHTALYWYRQSLGQGLEFLIYFQGNSAPDKSGLPSDRFSAERTGGSVSTLTIQRTQQEDSAVYLCASSLGTGARQPQHFGDGTRLSIL.

The chain has TRBV6-1 and TRBJ2-2; D is uncertain. The V and J ends lost 5 bases and 4 bases respectively, with 8 bases between them. Germline-derived CDR1 and CDR2 are MNHNS and SASEGT. There are 13 residues in the CDR3. CDR3 in amino acids: CASSTVLTGELFF. The CDR3 nucleotides read TGTGCCAGCAGTACGGTCCTCACCGGGGAGCTGTTTTTT.